The text below deals with one T cell receptor (beta chain). What it recognizes is unknown. These data are taken from a study of PD-L1 blockade in urothelial cancer. About the research overall: Blood analysis was done at 3 weeks (second dose) and 6 weeks after treatment began. Study-wide points: Durable benefit accompanied greater 3-week expansion of tumor-associated blood clones.

Produced via immunoSEQ multiplex PCR; TCRdb's table is partial and in-frame only. The top ten clones hold 15% to 20% of a sample with 38,000 or so clones, 83% of them seen once. Sequencing used PBMCs, obtained around atezolizumab (anti-PD-L1) treatment. This TCR derives from a man in his sixties with urothelial cancer.

Here the CDR3 DNA reads TGTGCCAGCAGCTTGCCCAGGCGGGAGAAAAGCGAGCAGTACTTC. Translation gives CASSLPRREKSEQYF. V is TRBV5-4 and J is TRBJ2-7; TRBD2 matches at 7 bases. The junction had 10 bases not matched to a gene; V was cut back by 1 base and J by 6 bases. There are 15 residues in the CDR3. Looked up from germline, CDR1 is SGHNT and CDR2 is YYREEE (reference sequence).